Below, 27 T cell receptor beta chains from the same sample are listed, as sequenced in a study of blood T cell repertoires in COVID-19. Sequenced by immunoSEQ multiplex PCR; TCRdb stores in-frame clones only, minus some. The table lists about 120,000 clones, approximately 80% of them singletons. The source material was peripheral blood. The receptor set was obtained from a human donor in a cohort sampled during active COVID-19.

The rearrangement links TRBV4-1 to TRBJ2-7; a weak D match, TRBD1 (6 bases). CDR3 size: 15 residues. V was cut by 3 bases and J by 5 bases, with 17 bases left in between. The germline V gene encodes CDR1 MGHRA and CDR2 YSYEKL. The CDR3 protein is CASSHELTGFHEQYF. As DNA, the CDR3 is TGCGCCAGCAGCCATGAATTAACAGGGTTCCACGAGCAGTACTTC.

This chain uses TRBV28 with TRBJ2-7; the D gene is possibly TRBD1 (5 bases). Trimming left V 5 bases short and J 0 bases short, with 8 bases between. This CDR3 region has 13 residues. CDR1 is MDHEN and CDR2 is SYDVKM in the germline V gene. CDR3: CASSLRDSYEQYF. The CDR3 DNA reads TGTGCCAGCAGTCTCAGGGACTCCTACGAGCAGTACTTC.

This chain uses TRBV25-1 with TRBJ1-3; D is undetermined. CDR3 length: 15 amino acids. Deletions cut 1 base from V and 4 bases from J, with 11 bases between. From germline, CDR1 is MGHDK and CDR2 SYGVNS. The CDR3 DNA is TGTGCCAGCAGTGAATTGGAGGGCCTCGGAAACACCATATATTTT. It encodes CASSELEGLGNTIYF.

The chain links TRBV10-1 to TRBJ1-1, with D perhaps TRBD1 (5 bases). Germline CDR1 WNHNN, CDR2 SYGVQD (reference sequence). V lost 4 bases and J lost 0, with 15 bases in between. The CDR3 loop spans 16 amino acids. The CDR3 protein is CASSGPGQSMNTEAFF. The CDR3 DNA sequence: TGCGCCAGCAGTGGACCAGGGCAATCGATGAACACTGAAGCTTTCTTT.

The chain has TRBV3-1 (or the pseudogene TRBV3-2) and TRBJ2-7, with D hard to call. Germline CDR1 LGHDT, CDR2 YNNKEL (reference sequence). Deletions cut 2 bases from V and 3 bases from J, with 17 bases between. The CDR3 covers 16 residues. CDR3: CASSQRRFLPYYEQYF. In nucleotides, the CDR3 is TGTGCCAGCAGCCAACGCAGGTTCCTCCCATACTACGAGCAGTACTTC.

The V call is TRBV9, the J call TRBJ1-3; possible D gene TRBD1, 6 bases. The V end was cut by 2 bases, the J end by 0 bases, with 12 bases between. The germline V gene encodes CDR1 SGDLS and CDR2 YYNGEE. CDR3 length equals 16 residues. The CDR3 DNA reads TGTGCCAGCAGCGTTGGGGGGGCGAGCTCTGGAAACACCATATATTTT. The encoded protein is CASSVGGASSGNTIYF.

The chain employs TRBV5-6 and TRBJ2-7, with a tentative D call TRBD2 (5 bases). Germline V gives CDR1 SGHDT, CDR2 YYEEEE. V shed 2 bases and J shed 7 bases, with 10 bases lying between them. The CDR3 spans 12 residues. For the CDR3, the DNA is TGTGCCAGCAGCTTATCAAAGCGGGAGCAGTACTTC. Translating gives CASSLSKREQYF.

CDR3 coding DNA: TGTGCCAGTAGTATATCACCGACTAGCACAGATACGCAGTATTTT. This gives the protein CASSISPTSTDTQYF. The V call is TRBV19, the J call TRBJ2-3; D remains ambiguous. CDR1 LNHDA and CDR2 SQIVND come from the germline V gene (reference sequence). The CDR3 runs to 15 residues. V shed 2 bases and J shed 0 bases, with 9 bases lying between them.

This clone was observed once. The chain joins TRBV28 to TRBJ2-7; 7 positions match TRBD1. V lost 7 bases to trimming and J lost 0 bases; unmatched junction nucleotides: 9. The CDR3 sequence is 15 residues long. In germline, CDR1 is MDHEN, CDR2 SYDVKM. The CDR3 DNA reads as TGTGCCAGCACCGAGTTGGGACAGAGCTCCTACGAGCAGTACTTC. Its translation: CASTELGQSSYEQYF.

The chain links TRBV7-6 to TRBJ2-7; 12 bases are a match to TRBD2. V gave up 5 bases and J gave up 6 bases; unmatched junction bases: 17. CDR3 length equals 18 residues. Germline lookup yields CDR1 SGHVS and CDR2 FNYEAQ. In DNA, the CDR3 is TGTGCCAGCAGCCCTTCTAGCGGGAGGGCTAAACCCCCTTTCGAGCAGTACTTC. It yields the protein CASSPSSGRAKPPFEQYF.

This clone was seen a handful of times. The chain links TRBV6-6 to TRBJ1-6, with D tentatively TRBD1 (5 bases). Between the trimmed V and J ends, which lost 2 bases and 5 bases, there was a span of 10 bases. The V gene's germline CDR1 is MNHNY and CDR2 SVGAGI (reference sequence). The CDR3 has 15 amino acids. CDR3 bases: TGTGCCAGCAGTTACGTTGACAGCCATAATTCACCCCTCCACTTT. This sequence encodes CASSYVDSHNSPLHF.

The chain employs TRBV4-1 and TRBJ2-6, with TRBD1 matching 7 bases. This CDR3 comprises 16 residues. The V gene's germline CDR1 is MGHRA and CDR2 YSYEKL. V lost 5 bases and J lost 3; bases outside the gene matches: 7. Here the CDR3 reads CASSTQTGVGANVLTF. The CDR3 DNA reads TGCGCCAGCAGCACCCAAACAGGGGTTGGGGCCAACGTCCTGACTTTC.

The J gene is TRBJ1-5, the V gene TRBV7-2; TRBD1 matches at 10 bases. V trimming: 1 base; J trimming: 3 bases; junction bases outside the gene matches: 3. Germline loops: CDR1 SGHTA, CDR2 FQGNSA. The CDR3 is 16 residues long. The DNA of the CDR3 is TGTGCCAGCAGCTTAGATGGGACAGGGGACAATCAGCCCCAGCATTTT. This encodes CASSLDGTGDNQPQHF.

The rearrangement uses TRBV7-9 and TRBJ1-1; D is possibly TRBD1 (5 bases). The CDR3 has 13 amino acids. Trimming shortened V by 1 base and J by 5 bases, and 8 bases separated the two germline ends. Per the germline V gene, CDR1 is SEHNR and CDR2 is FQNEAQ (reference sequence). The CDR3 here is CASSLVQGTEAFF. CDR3 nucleotide sequence: TGTGCCAGCAGCTTAGTTCAGGGAACTGAAGCTTTCTTT.

This rearrangement joins TRBV5-1 to TRBJ2-7; D may be TRBD2 (6 bases). This CDR3 is 14 amino acids long. Trimming took off 7 bases at V and 5 bases at J, with 19 bases between the two ends. In germline, CDR1 is SGHRS, CDR2 YFSETQ. As DNA, the CDR3 is TGCGCCAGCGCGCCGGGCGGGACCTTTGACGAGCAGTACTTC. Protein sequence: CASAPGGTFDEQYF.

This chain joins TRBV9 and TRBJ1-4; 9 bases fit TRBD1. There are 15 residues in the CDR3. Germline lookup yields CDR1 SGDLS and CDR2 YYNGEE. V was clipped by 3 bases and J by 5 bases; unmatched bases: 5. The CDR3 here is CASSAKDRGNEKLFF. As DNA, the CDR3 is TGTGCCAGCAGCGCGAAGGACAGGGGAAATGAAAAACTGTTTTTT.

This clone was seen many times. The chain has TRBV6-1 and TRBJ1-2; D perhaps matches TRBD1 (6 bases). The CDR3 length is 14 residues. Looked up from germline, CDR1 is MNHNS and CDR2 is SASEGT. V lost 1 base to trimming and J lost 3 bases, with 9 bases between them. The CDR3 is CASSEGQEHYGYTF. Here the CDR3 DNA reads TGTGCCAGCAGTGAAGGACAGGAACACTATGGCTACACCTTC.

This clone was observed a few times. This chain uses TRBV11-2 with TRBJ2-7; D is ambiguous. The CDR3 runs 16 residues. The V gene's germline CDR1 is SGHAT and CDR2 FQNNGV. The germline V and J ends were trimmed by 5 bases and 0 bases, with 17 bases remaining between them. CDR3 residues: CASSAEVGPSSYEQYF. In nucleotides, the CDR3 is TGTGCCAGCAGCGCTGAAGTTGGTCCGAGCTCCTACGAGCAGTACTTC.

V usage is TRBV7-8 and J usage is TRBJ2-7, with D tentatively TRBD2 (5 bases). Germline-derived CDR1 and CDR2 are SGHVS and FQNEAQ. CDR3 length: 14 amino acids. The V and J ends lost 5 bases and 2 bases respectively, with 13 bases between them. The CDR3 bases are TGTGCCAGCAGCCCCGGACTTTCCGCCTACGAGCAGTACTTC. This codes for CASSPGLSAYEQYF.

The chain links TRBV2 to TRBJ1-2, with D perhaps matching TRBD1 (5 bases). This CDR3 region has 13 residues. Between the trimmed V and J ends, which lost 7 bases and 4 bases, there was a span of 13 bases. CDR1 is SNHLY and CDR2 is FYNNEI in the germline V gene. The CDR3 is CASKPTEVYGYTF. The CDR3 nucleotides read TGTGCCAGCAAGCCGACAGAGGTCTATGGCTACACCTTC. Based on the CDR3 plus reference TRBV2 and TRBJ1-2, the full variable domain is EPEVTQTPSHQVTQMGQEVILRCVPISNHLYFYWYRQILGQKVEFLVSFYNNEISEKSEIFDDQFSVERPDGSNFTLKIRSTKLEDSAMYFCASKPTEVYGYTFGSGTRLTVV.

This chain joins TRBV5-1 and TRBJ2-7; no firm D call. The CDR3 loop spans 12 amino acids. The germline gives CDR1 SGHRS, CDR2 YFSETQ. Trimming shortened V by 0 bases and J by 5 bases, and 6 bases separated the two germline ends. The CDR3 reads CASSLVGHEQYF. The CDR3 nucleotides read TGCGCCAGCAGCTTGGTTGGGCACGAGCAGTACTTC. Variable domain in full (rest from reference TRBV5-1 and TRBJ2-7): KAGVTQTPRYLIKTRGQQVTLSCSPISGHRSVSWYQQTPGQGLQFLFEYFSETQRNKGNFPGRFSGRQFSNSRSEMNVSTLELGDSALYLCASSLVGHEQYFGPGTRLTVT.

This clone was observed a few times. J is TRBJ1-2 and V is TRBV11-3; TRBD1 matches 9 bases. CDR1 is SGHNT, CDR2 YENEEA, per germline. The V and J ends lost 5 bases and 5 bases, in that order; junction bases with no gene match: 9. The CDR3 spans 15 residues. The CDR3 reads CASSPFTDRGYGYTF. The CDR3 nucleotides read TGTGCCAGCAGCCCCTTTACGGACAGGGGATATGGCTACACCTTC.

J is TRBJ2-7 and V is TRBV30, with 10 bases that match TRBD2. J lost 1 base, V lost 0 bases, and 6 bases had no gene match. CDR1 is GTSNPN and CDR2 is SVGIG in the germline V gene (reference sequence). The CDR3 length is 16 residues. CDR3 protein: CAWSVFGTSESYEQYF. The CDR3 DNA sequence: TGTGCCTGGAGTGTATTTGGGACTAGCGAGTCCTACGAGCAGTACTTC.

The chain uses TRBV10-2 and TRBJ1-1; no clear D. There are 10 residues in the CDR3. The V gene lost 6 bases and the J gene lost 6 bases, with 5 bases spanning the gap. CDR1 WSHSY and CDR2 SAAADI come from the germline V gene. The CDR3 sequence is CASSGPEAFF. CDR3 coding DNA: TGCGCCAGCAGCGGTCCTGAAGCTTTCTTT.

This clone has a single count. The rearrangement uses TRBV15 and TRBJ2-3, with 7 positions matching TRBD1. The germline V gene encodes CDR1 LNHNV and CDR2 YYDKDF (reference sequence). CDR3 size: 15 residues. J was trimmed by 1 base and V by 3 bases; bases with no gene match: 4. The CDR3 DNA reads as TGTGCCACCAGCAGTAGGGACAGACGCACAGATACGCAGTATTTT. It encodes CATSSRDRRTDTQYF.

The genes are TRBV4-1 and TRBJ2-7; 12 bases are a match to TRBD2. Germline values: CDR1 MGHRA, CDR2 YSYEKL. The CDR3 is 20 amino acids. V was pared by 0 bases and J by 4 bases, with 16 bases of the junction left unmatched. CDR3 sequence (DNA): TGCGCCAGCAGCCAAGAGCTGCCGACTAGCGGGAGTTGGGTTAGGTACGAGCAGTACTTC. It yields the protein CASSQELPTSGSWVRYEQYF.

In this sample, this clone turned up a few times. This chain uses TRBV6-5 with TRBJ2-7, with a possible D match to TRBD1 (6 bases). V was pared by 4 bases and J by 2 bases, with 9 bases between. CDR3 length equals 13 residues. From germline, CDR1 is MNHEY and CDR2 SVGAGI. CDR3 region: CASSSYRAYEQYF. Written as DNA, the CDR3 is TGTGCCAGCAGTTCCTACAGGGCCTACGAGCAGTACTTC.